This T cell receptor (beta chain) was sequenced in a study of blood T cell repertoires in COVID-19. Across the study: From the United States, Italy and Spain came samples of acute and convalescent COVID-19. PBMCs, B-cell-depleted T cells, or T cells provided the cDNA or gDNA that made up the material.

V lost 4 bases to trimming and J lost 2 bases; unmatched junction nucleotides: 6. CDR3 length: 16 amino acids. From germline, CDR1 is SEHNR and CDR2 FQNEAQ (reference sequence). Study processing details: Amplification of reference gene primers provided the estimated nucleated cell counts. The repertoire was sequenced with immunoSEQ multiplex PCR; TCRdb's copy has only in-frame clones and lacks some. The V and J calls and clone size were taken over from that table, and D and trimming were inferred from the DNA. Of 65,000 to 85,000 clones listed, 78% are singletons. The sequenced sample was peripheral blood. This clonotype originated in a human donor in a cohort sampled during active COVID-19. The chain joins TRBV7-9 to TRBJ2-7; 12 bases line up with TRBD2. The CDR3 spells CASSSGTSGFTYEQYF. DNA for the CDR3: TGTGCCAGCAGCTCTGGGACTAGCGGGTTTACCTACGAGCAGTACTTC.